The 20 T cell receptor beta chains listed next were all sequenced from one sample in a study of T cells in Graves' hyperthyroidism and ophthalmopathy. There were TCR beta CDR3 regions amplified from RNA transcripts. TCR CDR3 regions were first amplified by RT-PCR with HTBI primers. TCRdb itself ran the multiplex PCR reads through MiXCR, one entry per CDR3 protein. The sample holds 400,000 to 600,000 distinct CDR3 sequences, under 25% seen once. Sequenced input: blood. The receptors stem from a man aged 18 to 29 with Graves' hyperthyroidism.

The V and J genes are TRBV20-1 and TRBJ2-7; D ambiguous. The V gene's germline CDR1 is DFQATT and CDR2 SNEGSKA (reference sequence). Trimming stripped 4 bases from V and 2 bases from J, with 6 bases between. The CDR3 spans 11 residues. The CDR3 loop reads CSATGTYEQYF. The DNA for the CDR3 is TGCAGTGCTACGGGCACCTACGAGCAGTACTTC.

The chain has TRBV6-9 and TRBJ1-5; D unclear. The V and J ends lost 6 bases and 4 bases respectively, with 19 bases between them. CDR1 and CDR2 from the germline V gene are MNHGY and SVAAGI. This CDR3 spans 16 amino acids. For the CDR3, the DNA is TGTGCCAGCAGACTCACCCGAGGTGGAGGAAATCAGCCCCAGCATTTT. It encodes CASRLTRGGGNQPQHF.

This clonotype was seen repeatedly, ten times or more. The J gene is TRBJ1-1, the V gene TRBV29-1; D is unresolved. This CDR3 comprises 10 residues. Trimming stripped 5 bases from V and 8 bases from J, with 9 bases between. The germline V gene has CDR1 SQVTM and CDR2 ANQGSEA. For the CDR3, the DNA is TGCAGCGTTTTCGGGCCCGAAGCTTTCTTT. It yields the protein CSVFGPEAFF.

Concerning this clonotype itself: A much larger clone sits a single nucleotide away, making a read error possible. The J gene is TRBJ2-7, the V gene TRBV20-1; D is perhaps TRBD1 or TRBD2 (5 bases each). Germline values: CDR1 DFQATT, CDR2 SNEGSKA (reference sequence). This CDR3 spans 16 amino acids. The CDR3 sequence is CSARDPGQGPTYEQCF. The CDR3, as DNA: TGCAGTGCTAGAGATCCGGGGCAGGGACCGACCTACGAGCAGTGCTTC.

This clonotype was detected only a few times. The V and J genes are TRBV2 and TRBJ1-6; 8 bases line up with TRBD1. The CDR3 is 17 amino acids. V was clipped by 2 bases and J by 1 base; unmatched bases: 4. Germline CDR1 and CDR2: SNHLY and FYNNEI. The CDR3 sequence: CASSESGGESYNSPLHF. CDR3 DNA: TGTGCCAGCAGTGAATCAGGGGGCGAATCCTATAATTCACCCCTCCACTTT.

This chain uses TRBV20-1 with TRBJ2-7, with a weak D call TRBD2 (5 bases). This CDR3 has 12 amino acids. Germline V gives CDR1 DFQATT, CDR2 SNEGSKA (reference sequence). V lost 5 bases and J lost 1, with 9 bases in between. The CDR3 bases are TGCAGTGCTCTAGCCAGATCCTACGAGCAGTACTTC. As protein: CSALARSYEQYF.

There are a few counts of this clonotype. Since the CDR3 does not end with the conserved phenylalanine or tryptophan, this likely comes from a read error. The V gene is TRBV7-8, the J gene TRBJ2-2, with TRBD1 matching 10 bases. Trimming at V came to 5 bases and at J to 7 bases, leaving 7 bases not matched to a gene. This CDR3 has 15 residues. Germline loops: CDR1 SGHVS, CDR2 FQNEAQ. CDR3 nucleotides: TGTGCCAGCAGCGCCGGGACAGGGGTTGGCGGGGAGCTGTTTTTG. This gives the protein CASSAGTGVGGELFL.

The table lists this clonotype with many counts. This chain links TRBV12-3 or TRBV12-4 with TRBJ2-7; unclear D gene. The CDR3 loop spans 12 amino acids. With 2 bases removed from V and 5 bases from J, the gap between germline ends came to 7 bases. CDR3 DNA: TGTGCCAGCAGTTTACCCCAACACGAGCAGTACTTC. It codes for CASSLPQHEQYF.

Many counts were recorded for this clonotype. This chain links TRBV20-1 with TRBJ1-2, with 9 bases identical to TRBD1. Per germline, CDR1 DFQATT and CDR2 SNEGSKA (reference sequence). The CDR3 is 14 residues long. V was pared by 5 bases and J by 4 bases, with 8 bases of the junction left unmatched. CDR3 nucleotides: TGCAGTGCTCCCGGGACAGGGACGAGCTATGGCTACACCTTC. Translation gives CSAPGTGTSYGYTF.

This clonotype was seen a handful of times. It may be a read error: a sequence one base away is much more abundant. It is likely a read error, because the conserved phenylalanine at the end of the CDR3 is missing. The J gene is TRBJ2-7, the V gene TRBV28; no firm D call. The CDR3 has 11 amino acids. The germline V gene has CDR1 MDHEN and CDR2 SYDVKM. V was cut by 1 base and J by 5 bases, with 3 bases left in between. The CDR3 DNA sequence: TGTGCCAGCAGTTTATTTCACGAGCAGTACTCC. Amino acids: CASSLFHEQYS.

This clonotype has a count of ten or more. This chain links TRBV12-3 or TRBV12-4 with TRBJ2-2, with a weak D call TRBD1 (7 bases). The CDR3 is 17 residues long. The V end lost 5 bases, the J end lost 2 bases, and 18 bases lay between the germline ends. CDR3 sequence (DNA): TGTGCCAGCAGTCCCCCGCGGGGACAGTTCAACACCGGGGAGCTGTTTTTT. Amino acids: CASSPPRGQFNTGELFF.

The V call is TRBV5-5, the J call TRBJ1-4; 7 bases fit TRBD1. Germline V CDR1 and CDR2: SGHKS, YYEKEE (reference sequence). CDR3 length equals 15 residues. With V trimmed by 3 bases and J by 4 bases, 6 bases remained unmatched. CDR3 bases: TGTGCCAGCAGCTCCCCGTACAGGGGTAATGAAAAACTGTTTTTT. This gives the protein CASSSPYRGNEKLFF.

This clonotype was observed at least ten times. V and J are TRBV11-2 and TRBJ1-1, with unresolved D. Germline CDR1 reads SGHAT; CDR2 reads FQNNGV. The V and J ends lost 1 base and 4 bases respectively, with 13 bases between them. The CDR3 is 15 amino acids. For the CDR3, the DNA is TGTGCCAGCAGCTTAGTTAGCGGGTTTGGCACTGAAGCTTTCTTT. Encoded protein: CASSLVSGFGTEAFF. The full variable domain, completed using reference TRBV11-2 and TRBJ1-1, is EAGVAQSPRYKIIEKRQSVAFWCNPISGHATLYWYQQILGQGPKLLIQFQNNGVVDDSQLPKDRFSAERLKGVDSTLKIQPAKLEDSAVYLCASSLVSGFGTEAFFGQGTRLTVV.

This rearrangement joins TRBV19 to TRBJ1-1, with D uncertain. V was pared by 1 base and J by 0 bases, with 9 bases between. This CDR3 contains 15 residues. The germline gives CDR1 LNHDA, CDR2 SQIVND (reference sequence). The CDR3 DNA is TGTGCCAGTAGTATAGGGGGTAAGATGAACACTGAAGCTTTCTTT. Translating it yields CASSIGGKMNTEAFF.

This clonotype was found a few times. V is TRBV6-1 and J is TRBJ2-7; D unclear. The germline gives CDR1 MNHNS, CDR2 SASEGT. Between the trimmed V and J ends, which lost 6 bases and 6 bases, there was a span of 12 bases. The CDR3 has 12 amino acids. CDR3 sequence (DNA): TGTGCCAGCAGCCCTAACTGGGGCGAGCAGTACTTC. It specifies CASSPNWGEQYF.

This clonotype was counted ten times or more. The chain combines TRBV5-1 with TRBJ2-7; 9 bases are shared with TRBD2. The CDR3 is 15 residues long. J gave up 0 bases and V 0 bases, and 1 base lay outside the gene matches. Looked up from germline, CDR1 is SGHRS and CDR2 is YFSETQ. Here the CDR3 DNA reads TGCGCCAGCAGCTTGGGAGCGGGGGGCTCCTACGAGCAGTACTTC. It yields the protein CASSLGAGGSYEQYF.

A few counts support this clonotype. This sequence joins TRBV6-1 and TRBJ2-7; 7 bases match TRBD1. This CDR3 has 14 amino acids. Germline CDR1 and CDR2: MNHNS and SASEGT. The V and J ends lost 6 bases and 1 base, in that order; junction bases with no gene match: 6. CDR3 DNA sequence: TGTGCCAGCAGGGAGGACAGGCGGTCCTACGAGCAGTACTTC. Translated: CASREDRRSYEQYF.

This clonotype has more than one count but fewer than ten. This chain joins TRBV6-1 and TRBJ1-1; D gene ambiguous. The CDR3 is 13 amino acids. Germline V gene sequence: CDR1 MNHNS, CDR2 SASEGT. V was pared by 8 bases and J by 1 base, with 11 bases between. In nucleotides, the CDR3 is TGTGCCAGCCTGATAACCGGGAACACTGAAGCTTTCTTT. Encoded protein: CASLITGNTEAFF.

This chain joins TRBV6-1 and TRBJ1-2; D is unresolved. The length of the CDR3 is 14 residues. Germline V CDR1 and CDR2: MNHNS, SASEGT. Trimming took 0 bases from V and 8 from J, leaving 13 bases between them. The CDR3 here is CASSEAWISRGYTF. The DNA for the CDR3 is TGTGCCAGCAGTGAAGCCTGGATCTCAAGAGGCTACACCTTC.

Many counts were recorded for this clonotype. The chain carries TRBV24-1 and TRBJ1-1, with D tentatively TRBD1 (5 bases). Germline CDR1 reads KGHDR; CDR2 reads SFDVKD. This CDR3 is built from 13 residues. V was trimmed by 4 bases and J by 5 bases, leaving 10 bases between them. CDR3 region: CATSDPWGTEAFF. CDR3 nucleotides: TGTGCCACCAGTGACCCTTGGGGGACTGAAGCTTTCTTT.